Listed here are 2 T cell receptor beta chains from one sample, sequenced in a study of blood T cell repertoires in COVID-19. The method was immunoSEQ multiplex PCR; TCRdb's version includes in-frame clones alone and lacks a portion of them. This sample has fewer than 200,000 clones, with more than 75% found just once. Specimen: peripheral blood. The receptors originated from a woman aged 80 or older with COVID-19, enrolled during active disease.

The V and J genes are TRBV5-1 and TRBJ2-7, with 10 bases identical to TRBD2. Germline CDR1 SGHRS, CDR2 YFSETQ. This CDR3 has 15 amino acids. V was clipped by 3 bases and J by 2 bases; unmatched bases: 5. CDR3 in amino acids: CASSSGLAIAYEQYF. The CDR3 DNA is TGCGCCAGCAGCTCGGGACTAGCGATAGCCTACGAGCAGTACTTC. Variable domain in full (rest from reference TRBV5-1 and TRBJ2-7): KAGVTQTPRYLIKTRGQQVTLSCSPISGHRSVSWYQQTPGQGLQFLFEYFSETQRNKGNFPGRFSGRQFSNSRSEMNVSTLELGDSALYLCASSSGLAIAYEQYFGPGTRLTVT.

The chain combines TRBV27 with TRBJ1-2; TRBD1 agrees at 8 bases. The V gene end was trimmed by 2 bases and the J gene end by 4 bases; junction bases not matched to a gene: 6. Germline V gene sequence: CDR1 MNHEY, CDR2 SMNVEV (reference sequence). This CDR3 is 15 amino acids long. DNA for the CDR3: TGTGCCAGCAGTTTAGATAGGACAGGGAGCTATGGCTACACCTTC. It specifies CASSLDRTGSYGYTF.